This TCR beta chain was retrieved from a study of T-cell memory formation after mild COVID-19. Study context: TCR clusters largely stayed donor specific.

UMIs and sample barcodes were carried by the TCR alpha and TCR beta cDNA libraries that 5'RACE produced using constant-segment primers. TCRdb independently ran MiXCR on the 5' RACE reads; one entry per CDR3 protein. The sample lists over 150,000 distinct CDR3 sequences; about 20% were seen once. Germline V gene sequence: CDR1 LNHNV, CDR2 YYDKDF (reference sequence). The CDR3 runs to 15 residues. Trimming removed 5 bases from V and 4 bases from J, with 15 bases in between. This clonotype showed up many times. Its target is unknown. Broader study findings: Clones shrinking between day 15 and 85 showed a balanced CD4/CD8 split, and those that grew later tilted toward CD4+.

The specimen was PBMCs or a T cell subset sorted from them (not recorded which). The chain combines TRBV15 with TRBJ2-1; maybe TRBD2 (5 bases). This TCR came from an adult woman who had mild COVID-19 (a few samples of this study predate the infection). Cell type and time point are not known. The CDR3 DNA sequence: TGTGCCACCAGCCCAACGGAGGCCTGGTACAATGAGCAGTTCTTC. This codes for CATSPTEAWYNEQFF.